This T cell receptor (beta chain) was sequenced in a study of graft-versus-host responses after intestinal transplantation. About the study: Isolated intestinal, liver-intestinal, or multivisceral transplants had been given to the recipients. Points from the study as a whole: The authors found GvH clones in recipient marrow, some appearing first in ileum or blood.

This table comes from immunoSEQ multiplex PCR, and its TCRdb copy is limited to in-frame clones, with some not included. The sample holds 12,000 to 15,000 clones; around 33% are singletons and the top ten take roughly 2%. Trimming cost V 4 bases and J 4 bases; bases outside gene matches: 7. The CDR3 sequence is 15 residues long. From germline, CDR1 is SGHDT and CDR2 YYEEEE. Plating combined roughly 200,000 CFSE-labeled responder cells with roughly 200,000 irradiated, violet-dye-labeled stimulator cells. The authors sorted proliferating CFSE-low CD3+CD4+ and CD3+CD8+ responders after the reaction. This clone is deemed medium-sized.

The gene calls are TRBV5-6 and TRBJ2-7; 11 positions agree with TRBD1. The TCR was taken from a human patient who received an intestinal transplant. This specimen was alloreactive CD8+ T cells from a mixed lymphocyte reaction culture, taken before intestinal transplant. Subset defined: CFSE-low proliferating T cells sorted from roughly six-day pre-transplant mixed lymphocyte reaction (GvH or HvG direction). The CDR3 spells CASSGRDRGIYEQYF. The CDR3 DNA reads TGTGCCAGCAGCGGCCGGGACAGGGGGATTTACGAGCAGTACTTC. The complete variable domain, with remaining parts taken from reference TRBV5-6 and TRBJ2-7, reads DAGVTQSPTHLIKTRGQQVTLRCSPKSGHDTVSWYQQALGQGPQFIFQYYEEEERQRGNFPDRFSGHQFPNYSSELNVNALLLGDSALYLCASSGRDRGIYEQYFGPGTRLTVT.